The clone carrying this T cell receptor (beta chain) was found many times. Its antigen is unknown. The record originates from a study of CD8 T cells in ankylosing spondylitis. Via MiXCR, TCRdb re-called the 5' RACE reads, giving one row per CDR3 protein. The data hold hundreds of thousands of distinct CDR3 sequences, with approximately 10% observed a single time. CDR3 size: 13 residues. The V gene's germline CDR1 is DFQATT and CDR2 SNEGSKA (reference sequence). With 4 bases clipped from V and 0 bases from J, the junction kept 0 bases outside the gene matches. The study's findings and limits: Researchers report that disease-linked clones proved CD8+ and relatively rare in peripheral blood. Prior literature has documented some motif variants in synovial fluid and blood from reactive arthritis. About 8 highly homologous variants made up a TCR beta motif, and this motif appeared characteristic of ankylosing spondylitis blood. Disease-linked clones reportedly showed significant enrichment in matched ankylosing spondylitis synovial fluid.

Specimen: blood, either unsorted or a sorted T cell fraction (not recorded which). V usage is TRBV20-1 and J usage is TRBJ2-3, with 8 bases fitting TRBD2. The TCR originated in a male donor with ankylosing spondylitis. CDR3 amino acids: CSATSGSTDTQYF. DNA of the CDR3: TGCAGTGCTACTAGCGGGAGCACAGATACGCAGTATTTT.